Listed below are T cell receptor beta chains from one sample, sequenced in a study of T cells in tumors after PD-1 blockade. Profiling relied on immunoSEQ multiplex PCR, and the TCRdb table lists in-frame clones only, not all of them. The data contain approximately 47,000 clones, approximately 79% of them seen just once; the ten biggest clones take up 8% to 9.5%. Sequenced material: PBMCs, taken before anti-PD-1 therapy. The receptors derive from a human donor with advanced basal cell or squamous cell carcinoma (not recorded which). The CDR3 runs from the conserved cysteine through the conserved F or W. A D gene is named only where the DNA matches it firmly.

V gene: TRBV28
J gene: TRBJ2-5
D gene: TRBD2
CDR3 protein: CASSLGLAEQETQYF

V gene: TRBV7-6
J gene: TRBJ2-3
D gene: TRBD2
CDR3 protein: CASSLAAGDTDTQYF

V gene: TRBV7-9
J gene: TRBJ2-1
D gene: TRBD1
CDR3 protein: CASSTWTGHNEQFF

V gene: TRBV29-1
J gene: TRBJ1-4
D gene: .
CDR3 protein: CSVDGGTNEKLFF

V gene: TRBV28
J gene: TRBJ1-1
D gene: .
CDR3 protein: CATQRGTEAFF

V gene: TRBV5-1
J gene: TRBJ1-1
D gene: .
CDR3 protein: CASTLGTEAFF

V gene: TRBV27
J gene: TRBJ2-7
D gene: TRBD1
CDR3 protein: CGAGTGIYEQYF

V gene: TRBV27
J gene: TRBJ2-2
D gene: .
CDR3 protein: CASSFSTGNTGELFF

V gene: TRBV6-5
J gene: TRBJ1-4
D gene: TRBD1
CDR3 protein: CASRIGGRVEKLFF

V gene: TRBV3-1/TRBV3-2
J gene: TRBJ2-7
D gene: .
CDR3 protein: CASSQLNRDSSIYEQYF

V gene: TRBV7-9
J gene: TRBJ2-7
D gene: TRBD2
CDR3 protein: CASTLAGGAAYEQYF

V gene: TRBV12-3/TRBV12-4
J gene: TRBJ2-3
D gene: .
CDR3 protein: CASSRSWDTQYF

V gene: TRBV18
J gene: TRBJ2-1
D gene: .
CDR3 protein: CASSSQNEQFF

V gene: TRBV7-8
J gene: TRBJ2-3
D gene: .
CDR3 protein: CASSLGFGGANTDTQYF

V gene: TRBV3-1/TRBV3-2
J gene: TRBJ2-3
D gene: .
CDR3 protein: CASSSKATDTQYF

V gene: TRBV4-1
J gene: TRBJ2-5
D gene: .
CDR3 protein: CASSQVLSSKQTQYF

V gene: TRBV7-9
J gene: TRBJ2-3
D gene: TRBD2
CDR3 protein: CASSFSSSFGTSVADTQYF

V gene: TRBV7-8
J gene: TRBJ1-3
D gene: .
CDR3 protein: CASSLVKRYQLFSGNTIYF

V gene: TRBV5-6
J gene: TRBJ1-2
D gene: .
CDR3 protein: CASSLGPAPGYTF

V gene: TRBV5-5
J gene: TRBJ2-5
D gene: .
CDR3 protein: CASSPLQPGEETQYF

V gene: TRBV29-1
J gene: TRBJ1-1
D gene: .
CDR3 protein: CSVGLGTGTTEAFF

V gene: TRBV15
J gene: TRBJ2-5
D gene: TRBD2
CDR3 protein: CATSARTSPGGETQYF

V gene: TRBV6-5
J gene: TRBJ1-2
D gene: TRBD1
CDR3 protein: CATHSGTEIYGYTF

V gene: TRBV4-2
J gene: TRBJ1-5
D gene: .
CDR3 protein: CASSPSGGDNQPQHF

V gene: TRBV11-3
J gene: TRBJ2-7
D gene: TRBD1
CDR3 protein: CASSLDPGTGASEQYF

V gene: TRBV4-2
J gene: TRBJ1-5
D gene: TRBD1
CDR3 protein: CASSQDWSRGGGVQPQHF

V gene: TRBV6-2/TRBV6-3
J gene: TRBJ2-2
D gene: TRBD2
CDR3 protein: CASSYTPLAGGPGTGELFF

V gene: TRBV5-6
J gene: TRBJ2-4
D gene: .
CDR3 protein: CASSPAGQPNIQYF

V gene: TRBV3-1/TRBV3-2
J gene: TRBJ1-2
D gene: .
CDR3 protein: CASSQDSALYGYTF

V gene: TRBV11-3
J gene: TRBJ1-1
D gene: .
CDR3 protein: CASRVGGERTEAFF

V gene: TRBV29-1
J gene: TRBJ2-1
D gene: TRBD2
CDR3 protein: CSARPGLAGTYNEQFF

V gene: TRBV19
J gene: TRBJ2-1
D gene: .
CDR3 protein: CASTIAAGTNEQFF